The subject of this entry is one T cell receptor beta chain. The time point: pretreatment peripheral blood. These data come from a study of PD-L1 blockade in urothelial cancer. V was clipped by 4 bases and J by 4 bases; unmatched bases: 15. The CDR3 has 17 amino acids. Germline V gives CDR1 SGHDN, CDR2 FVKESK. The repertoire was sequenced with immunoSEQ multiplex PCR; TCRdb's copy has only in-frame clones and lacks some. The sample yields about 95,000 clones, around 86% seen once. Sample: PBMCs, taken around atezolizumab (anti-PD-L1) treatment. This receptor was taken from a man aged 55 to 70 with urothelial cancer. The chain uses TRBV14 and TRBJ2-7, with 8 positions matching TRBD1. In nucleotides, the CDR3 is TGTGCCAGCAGCCCCCCTGGAGGACAGGGTGACAGGTACGAGCAGTACTTC. Protein: CASSPPGGQGDRYEQYF.